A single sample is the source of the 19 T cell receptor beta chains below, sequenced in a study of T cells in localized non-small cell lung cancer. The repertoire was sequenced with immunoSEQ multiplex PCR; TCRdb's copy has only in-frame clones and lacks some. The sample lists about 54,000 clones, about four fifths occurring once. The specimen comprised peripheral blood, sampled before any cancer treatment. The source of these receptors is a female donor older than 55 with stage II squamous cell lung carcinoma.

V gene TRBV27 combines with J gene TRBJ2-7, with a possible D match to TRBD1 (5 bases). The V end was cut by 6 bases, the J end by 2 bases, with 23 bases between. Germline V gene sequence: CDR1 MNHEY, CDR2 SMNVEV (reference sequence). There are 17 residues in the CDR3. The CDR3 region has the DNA TGTGCCAGCAGCCCCTTTAGGGGTACAGGTCGGGCCTACGAGCAGTACTTC. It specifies CASSPFRGTGRAYEQYF.

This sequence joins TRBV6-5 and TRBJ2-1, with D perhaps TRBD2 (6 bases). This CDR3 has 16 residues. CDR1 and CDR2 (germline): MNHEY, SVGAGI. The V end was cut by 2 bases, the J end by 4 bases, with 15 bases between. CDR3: CASSYAQGLSYNEQFF. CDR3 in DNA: TGTGCCAGCAGTTACGCCCAGGGACTGAGTTACAATGAGCAGTTCTTC.

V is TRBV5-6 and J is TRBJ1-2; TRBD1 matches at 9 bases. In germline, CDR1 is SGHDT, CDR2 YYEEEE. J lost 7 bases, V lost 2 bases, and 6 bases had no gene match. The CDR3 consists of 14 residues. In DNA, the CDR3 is TGTGCCAGCAGCTTAGTACAGGGGGCAAGTGGCTACACCTTC. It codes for CASSLVQGASGYTF.

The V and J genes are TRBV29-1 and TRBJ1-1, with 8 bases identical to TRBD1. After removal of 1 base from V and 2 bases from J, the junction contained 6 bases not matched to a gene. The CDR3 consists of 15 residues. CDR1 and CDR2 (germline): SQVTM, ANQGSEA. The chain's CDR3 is CSVEVNRGSNTEAFF. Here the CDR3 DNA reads TGCAGCGTTGAAGTAAACAGGGGGTCTAACACTGAAGCTTTCTTT.

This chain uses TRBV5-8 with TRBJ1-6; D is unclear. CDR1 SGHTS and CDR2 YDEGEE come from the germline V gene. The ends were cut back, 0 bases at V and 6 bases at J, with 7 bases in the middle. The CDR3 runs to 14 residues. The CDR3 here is CASSLAQLNSPLHF. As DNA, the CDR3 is TGTGCCAGCAGCTTGGCTCAGCTTAATTCACCCCTCCACTTT.

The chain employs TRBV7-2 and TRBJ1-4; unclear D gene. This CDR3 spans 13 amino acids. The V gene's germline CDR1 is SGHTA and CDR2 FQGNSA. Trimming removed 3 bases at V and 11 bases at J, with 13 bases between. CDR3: CASSLSIRDKLFF. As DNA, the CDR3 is TGTGCCAGCAGCTTGTCGATAAGAGACAAACTGTTTTTT.

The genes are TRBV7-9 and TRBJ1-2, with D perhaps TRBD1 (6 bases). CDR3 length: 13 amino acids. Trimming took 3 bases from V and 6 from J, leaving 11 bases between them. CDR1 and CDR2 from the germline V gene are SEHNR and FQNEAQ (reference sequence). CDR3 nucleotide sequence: TGTGCCAGCAGCTTCACGGACAGACATGGCTACACCTTC. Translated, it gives CASSFTDRHGYTF.

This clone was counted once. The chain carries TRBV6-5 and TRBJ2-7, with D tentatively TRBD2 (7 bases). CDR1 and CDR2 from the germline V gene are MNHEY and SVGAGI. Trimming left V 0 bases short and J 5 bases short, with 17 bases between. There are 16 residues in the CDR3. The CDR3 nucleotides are TGTGCCAGCAGTTACTCGGGGGGGGGCGCATCGAACGAGCAGTACTTC. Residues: CASSYSGGGASNEQYF.

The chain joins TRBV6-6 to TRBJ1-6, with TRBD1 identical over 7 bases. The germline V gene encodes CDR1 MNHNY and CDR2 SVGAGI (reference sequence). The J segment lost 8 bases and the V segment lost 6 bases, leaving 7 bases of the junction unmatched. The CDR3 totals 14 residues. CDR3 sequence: CASSNRGWDSPLHF. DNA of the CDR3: TGTGCCAGCAGCAACAGGGGTTGGGATTCACCCCTCCACTTT.

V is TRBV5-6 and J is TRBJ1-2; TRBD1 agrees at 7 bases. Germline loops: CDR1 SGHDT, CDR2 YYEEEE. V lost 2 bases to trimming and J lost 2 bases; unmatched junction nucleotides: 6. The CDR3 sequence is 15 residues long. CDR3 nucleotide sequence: TGTGCCAGCAGCTTCAAAAAGACAGGGAACTATGGCTACACCTTC. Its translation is CASSFKKTGNYGYTF.

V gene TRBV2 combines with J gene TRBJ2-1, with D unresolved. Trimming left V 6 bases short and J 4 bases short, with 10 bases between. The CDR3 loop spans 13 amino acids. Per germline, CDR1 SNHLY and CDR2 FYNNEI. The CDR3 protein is CASRGPSYNEQFF. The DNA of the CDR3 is TGTGCCAGCAGAGGGCCAAGTTACAATGAGCAGTTCTTC. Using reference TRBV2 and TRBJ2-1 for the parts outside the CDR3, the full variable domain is EPEVTQTPSHQVTQMGQEVILRCVPISNHLYFYWYRQILGQKVEFLVSFYNNEISEKSEIFDDQFSVERPDGSNFTLKIRSTKLEDSAMYFCASRGPSYNEQFFGPGTRLTVL.

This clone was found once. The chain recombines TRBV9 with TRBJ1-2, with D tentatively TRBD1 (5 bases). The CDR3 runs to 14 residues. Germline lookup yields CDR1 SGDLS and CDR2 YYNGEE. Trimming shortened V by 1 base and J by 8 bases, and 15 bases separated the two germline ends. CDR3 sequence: CASSVSSRDRGYTF. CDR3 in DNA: TGTGCCAGCAGCGTAAGTTCCAGGGACCGGGGCTACACCTTC.

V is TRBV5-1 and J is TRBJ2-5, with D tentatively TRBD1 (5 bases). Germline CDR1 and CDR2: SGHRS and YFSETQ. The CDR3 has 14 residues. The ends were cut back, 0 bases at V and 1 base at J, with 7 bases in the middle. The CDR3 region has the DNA TGCGCCAGCAGCTTGGGGGGCAGCCAAGAGACCCAGTACTTC. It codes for CASSLGGSQETQYF.

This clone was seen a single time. As DNA, the CDR3 is TGTGCCAGCAGCCTTACGGGACTTTTCAATGAAAAACTGTTTTTT. This gives the protein CASSLTGLFNEKLFF. The rearrangement uses TRBV7-2 and TRBJ1-4, with a weak D call TRBD1 (5 bases). This CDR3 region has 15 residues. The V end lost 5 bases, the J end lost 5 bases, and 15 bases lay between the germline ends. CDR1 is SGHTA, CDR2 FQGNSA, per germline.

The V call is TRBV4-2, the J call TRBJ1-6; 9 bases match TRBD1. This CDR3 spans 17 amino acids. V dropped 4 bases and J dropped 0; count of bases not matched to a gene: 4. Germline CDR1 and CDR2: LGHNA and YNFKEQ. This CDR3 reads CASSPGTGRSYNSPLHF. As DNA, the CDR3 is TGTGCCAGCAGCCCCGGGACAGGGCGCTCCTATAATTCACCCCTCCACTTT.

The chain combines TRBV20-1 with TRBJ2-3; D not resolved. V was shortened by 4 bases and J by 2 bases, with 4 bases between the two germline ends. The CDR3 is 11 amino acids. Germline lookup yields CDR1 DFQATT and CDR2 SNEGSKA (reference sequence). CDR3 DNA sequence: TGCAGTGCTACGACCACAGATACGCAGTATTTT. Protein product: CSATTTDTQYF.

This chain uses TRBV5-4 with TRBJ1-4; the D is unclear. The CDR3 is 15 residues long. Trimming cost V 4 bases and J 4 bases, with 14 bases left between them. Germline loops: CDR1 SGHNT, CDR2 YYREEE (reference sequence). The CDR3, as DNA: TGTGCCAGCAGCACAAACCGCGGACTTAATGAAAAACTGTTTTTT. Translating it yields CASSTNRGLNEKLFF. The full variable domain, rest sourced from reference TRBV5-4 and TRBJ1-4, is ETGVTQSPTHLIKTRGQQVTLRCSSQSGHNTVSWYQQALGQGPQFIFQYYREEENGRGNFPPRFSGLQFPNYSSELNVNALELDDSALYLCASSTNRGLNEKLFFGSGTQLSVL.

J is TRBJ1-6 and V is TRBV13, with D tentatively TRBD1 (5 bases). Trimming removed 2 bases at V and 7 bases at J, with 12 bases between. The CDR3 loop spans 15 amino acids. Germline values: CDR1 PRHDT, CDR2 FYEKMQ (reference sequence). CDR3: CASSLFSGGNSPLHF. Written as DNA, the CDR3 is TGTGCCAGCAGCTTATTTTCCGGGGGAAATTCACCCCTCCACTTT. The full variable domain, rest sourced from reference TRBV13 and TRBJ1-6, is AAGVIQSPRHLIKEKRETATLKCYPIPRHDTVYWYQQGPGQDPQFLISFYEKMQSDKGSIPDRFSAQQFSDYHSELNMSSLELGDSALYFCASSLFSGGNSPLHFGNGTRLTVT.

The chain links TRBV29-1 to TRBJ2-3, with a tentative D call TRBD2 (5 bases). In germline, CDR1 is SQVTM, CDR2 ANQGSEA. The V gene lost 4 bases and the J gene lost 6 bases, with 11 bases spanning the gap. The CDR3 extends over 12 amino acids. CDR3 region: CSVAYGGDTQYF. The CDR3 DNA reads TGCAGCGTTGCATACGGCGGGGATACGCAGTATTTT.